This record covers a single TCR beta chain. There is no known antigen for this receptor. This may be a read error, as it is one base from a much larger clone. The sample is drawn from a study of tumor-infiltrating lymphocytes in primary liver carcinoma listed by TCRdb under 2017. General notes on the study: Between November 2015 and March 2016, roughly 5 patients in China with histopathologically diagnosed primary liver carcinoma had their tumors surgically resected. The five patients, three men and two women aged 30 to 69 years, had hepatocellular carcinoma (four) or combined HCC and intrahepatic cholangiocarcinoma (one). The tumors of the five patients were staged as T1-T3 N0M0, with maximum diameters ranging from roughly 4.2 to 11 cm. Each sample produced roughly 3.65 to 7.13 million productive TCRbeta reads, and read depth showed no significant difference between tissue types. Across five regions of each liver tumor, along with adjacent normal tissue and blood, the study brought together TCRbeta repertoire sequencing, expression microarrays and whole-exome sequencing. A total of roughly 35 specimens from 5 patients, comprising 25 or so tumor regions, 5 adjacent noncancerous liver tissues and 5 peripheral blood samples, were covered by TCRbeta repertoire sequencing. High reproducibility was observed for the technical replicate repertoires, with mean shared-clone rates about 0.92 and correlation coefficients above 0.95.

Starting from about 500 ng total RNA, TCRbeta-specific cDNA was produced by reverse transcription with a constant-region primer and ProtoScript II reverse transcriptase. Construction of the TCRbeta libraries relied on three nested rounds of multiplex PCR, following a slightly modified ARM-PCR procedure. Each of the first two PCR rounds ran for nine to eleven cycles and used multiplex TRBV1-TRBV30 forward primers together with a Cbeta reverse primer. Sample barcodes and Illumina adapters were added in a final 25-cycle PCR with Deep VentR polymerase. Before sequencing, amplicons between 200 and 500 bp were purified from gel using a QIAquick gel extraction kit. TCRbeta amplicons were sequenced on an Illumina HiSeq 2500 with 250-bp paired-end reads. The authors processed their data as follows. Quality trimming of reads was performed with Trimmomatic v0.33, and paired reads were merged with FLASH v1.2.11 so that full CDR3 sequences could be recovered. V, D and J germline segments were assigned to the rearranged TCRbeta sequences using MiGEC v1.2.1b. Clonotype statistics and Shannon-Wiener diversity indices were computed with VDJtools v1.0.0. To cut down on sampling bias, every analysis after diversity analysis relied on just the 250 most abundant clonotypes from each sample. TCRdb itself trimmed the public reads at Q25 with fastp, ran MiXCR and retained productive beta chains. CDR3 protein sequences are deduplicated, and each keeps its most common genes and DNA. TCRdb's processing, not the authors', yielded these V and J calls. The sample contains 250,000 to 400,000 distinct CDR3 sequences, roughly 60% of them found a single time. Jointly, the top ten make up roughly 10% of the sample.

Blood RNA was extracted from unsorted whole blood with TRIzol reagent; germline DNA came from the DNeasy Blood & Tissue kit. Chronic HBV infection was present in the patients, and the patients were treatment-naive at sampling. Before surgery, about 4 milliliters of peripheral blood were collected into K2EDTA tubes. The germline V gene specifies LGHNA as CDR1 and YNFKEQ as CDR2. The cysteine opens and the phenylalanine closes a CDR3 of 12 amino acids. Only CDR3 DNA is held: 36 bases, read in frame from base 1. Overall results and qualifications from the work: Comparison of CD4+ and CD8+ T cell repertoires was precluded by the use of bulk unsorted samples. The top 250 clones accounted for a significantly greater share of the repertoire in tumors than in blood (p = 0.039). Repertoire overlap was higher between tumor regions (mean around 36%) than tumor-adjacent (approximately 17%) or tumor-blood (approximately 14%) pairs, consistent with antigen-driven expansion. The study included only four to six patients, and the authors note findings should be validated in a larger study. Because sequencing covered only the TCR beta chain and unpaired alpha chains were not captured, true repertoire diversity is likely underestimated.

Source material: peripheral blood. The chain links TRBV4-2 with TRBJ2-7; the best D guess is TRBD2, with 6 bases matching. The receptor comes from a man aged 40-50 years with primary liver carcinoma and hepatitis B virus infection. The DNA is as follows: TGTGTCAGCAGCCAAGTGGGAGGCGAGCAGTACTTC. This is translated as CVSSQVGGEQYF.